This TCR beta chain was sequenced during a study of blood T cells in healthy people across ages. The second PCR ran roughly 6 to 11 cycles with a sample-barcoded 5' primer and J-beta primers. TCRdb analysed the 5' RACE reads with MiXCR anew, one entry per CDR3 protein. The sample lists 1.2 million to 1.5 million distinct CDR3 sequences, roughly 64% seen once, with under 8.5% in the top ten. Trimming took 5 bases from V and 7 from J, leaving 15 bases between them. Germline lookup yields CDR1 SQVTM and CDR2 ANQGSEA. This CDR3 contains 13 residues. This TCR came from a man younger than 35 in good health. The rearrangement joins TRBV29-1 to TRBJ1-5; D is unresolved. The sequenced sample was blood. The CDR3 protein is CSVTEGDRQPQHF. The CDR3, as DNA: TGCAGCGTTACCGAGGGCGATAGACAGCCCCAGCATTTT.